A single sample gave rise to the 32 T cell receptor beta chains below, sequenced in a study of blood T cell repertoires in COVID-19. The table came from immunoSEQ multiplex PCR; TCRdb's copy has only in-frame clones and leaves some out. The sample has about 320,000 clones; 65% to 90% are singletons. The sequencing sample was made of peripheral blood. These receptors were obtained from a human donor in a cohort sampled during active COVID-19.

This sequence joins TRBV6-6 and TRBJ2-3, with TRBD1 matching over 11 bases. Germline CDR1 and CDR2: MNHNY and SVGAGI (reference sequence). The ends lost 5 bases at V and 5 bases at J; junction bases unmatched: 6. CDR3 length: 15 residues. CDR3 sequence: CASSGQGAQIDTQYF. Here the CDR3 DNA reads TGTGCCAGCAGTGGACAGGGGGCGCAGATAGATACGCAGTATTTT.

V usage is TRBV5-1 and J usage is TRBJ1-5; possibly TRBD1 for D (6 bases). V lost 1 base, J lost 6 bases, and 14 bases lay in between. This CDR3 is built from 15 residues. Germline assignment: CDR1 SGHRS and CDR2 YFSETQ. In DNA form, the CDR3 reads TGCGCCAGCAGCTTGTCTACAGGGTTTTCTCAGCCCCAGCATTTT. This sequence encodes CASSLSTGFSQPQHF.

The chain's CDR3 is CASRQGAGNTEAFF. CDR3 sequence (DNA): TGTGCCAGTCGACAGGGGGCGGGGAACACTGAAGCTTTCTTT. V is TRBV2 and J is TRBJ1-1, with 10 positions matching TRBD1. The germline gives CDR1 SNHLY, CDR2 FYNNEI. This CDR3 comprises 14 residues. V dropped 9 bases and J dropped 1; count of bases not matched to a gene: 5.

The chain recombines TRBV11-2 with TRBJ1-1; D may be TRBD1 (6 bases). In germline, CDR1 is SGHAT, CDR2 FQNNGV. V lost 5 bases and J 4 bases, leaving 11 bases between the germline ends. The CDR3 covers 13 residues. The CDR3 spells CASSGGQLTEAFF. For the CDR3, the DNA is TGTGCCAGCAGCGGAGGACAGCTCACTGAAGCTTTCTTT.

The rearrangement joins TRBV2 to TRBJ2-2; 8 bases map to TRBD2. The V gene end was trimmed by 6 bases and the J gene end by 4 bases; junction bases not matched to a gene: 16. Germline V CDR1 and CDR2: SNHLY, FYNNEI. CDR3 size: 18 residues. CDR3 bases: TGTGCCAGCAGGATGGGAGCAGCGGGGGTTATGATCACCGGGGAGCTGTTTTTT. Translating it yields CASRMGAAGVMITGELFF.

This chain uses TRBV14 with TRBJ2-7; possible D gene TRBD1, 6 bases. The CDR3 is made up of 15 amino acids. Germline lookup yields CDR1 SGHDN and CDR2 FVKESK. The V end was cut by 1 base, the J end by 3 bases, with 13 bases between. CDR3 residues: CASSQVGKGGYEQYF. For the CDR3, the DNA is TGTGCCAGCAGCCAAGTCGGAAAAGGGGGCTACGAGCAGTACTTC.

The chain couples TRBV3-1 (or the pseudogene TRBV3-2) to TRBJ1-2; D ambiguous. V dropped 0 bases and J dropped 7 bases, with 9 bases sitting between them. The CDR3 spans 13 residues. The germline gives CDR1 LGHDT, CDR2 YNNKEL (reference sequence). CDR3 bases: TGTGCCAGCAGCCAAGAAGGCCCTAGTGGCTACACCTTC. Encoded protein: CASSQEGPSGYTF.

The rearrangement uses TRBV6-6 and TRBJ1-1, with D possibly being TRBD1 (6 bases). V was cut by 5 bases and J by 0 bases, with 19 bases left in between. The CDR3 loop spans 17 amino acids. The germline CDR1 and CDR2 sequences are MNHNY and SVGAGI (reference sequence). The CDR3 here is CASSRTDLNAMNTEAFF. CDR3 nucleotides: TGTGCCAGCAGTCGGACAGACCTAAACGCCATGAACACTGAAGCTTTCTTT.

The V call is TRBV24-1, the J call TRBJ2-3; D unresolved. CDR3 length: 13 amino acids. The germline V gene encodes CDR1 KGHDR and CDR2 SFDVKD. Between the trimmed V and J ends, which lost 4 bases and 0 bases, there was a span of 4 bases. The CDR3 loop reads CATSESSTDTQYF. The CDR3 coding sequence is TGTGCCACCAGTGAATCTAGCACAGATACGCAGTATTTT.

The chain combines TRBV20-1 with TRBJ1-1, with D perhaps matching TRBD1 (6 bases). The V and J ends lost 6 bases and 6 bases respectively, with 11 bases between them. Germline CDR1 is DFQATT and CDR2 is SNEGSKA (reference sequence). The CDR3 has 11 residues. CDR3 bases: TGCAGTGCACAGGGTTACCCTGAAGCTTTCTTT. Encoded protein: CSAQGYPEAFF.

This clone was recorded many times. The V and J genes are TRBV5-5 and TRBJ2-3; 10 bases line up with TRBD1. V was clipped by 0 bases and J by 4 bases; unmatched bases: 2. The CDR3 has 15 amino acids. Germline V gene sequence: CDR1 SGHKS, CDR2 YYEKEE (reference sequence). CDR3 sequence (DNA): TGTGCCAGCAGCTTGGCCGGGACAGGGGCAGATACGCAGTATTTT. It encodes CASSLAGTGADTQYF.

The genes are TRBV10-3 and TRBJ2-7; D is possibly TRBD1 (6 bases). Trimming took off 3 bases at V and 6 bases at J, with 15 bases between the two ends. Germline CDR1 reads ENHRY; CDR2 reads SYGVKD. The CDR3 covers 14 residues. The CDR3 region is CAISEGRKGGEQYF. The DNA for the CDR3 is TGTGCCATCAGTGAAGGGCGAAAAGGGGGCGAGCAGTACTTC.

This chain uses TRBV20-1 with TRBJ1-4; D is unclear. The CDR3 spans 11 residues. V shed 8 bases and J shed 8 bases, with 12 bases lying between them. From germline, CDR1 is DFQATT and CDR2 SNEGSKA (reference sequence). The DNA of the CDR3 is TGCAGTCTCTTCCGGGAAGAAAAACTGTTTTTT. Its protein is CSLFREEKLFF.

V is TRBV5-4 and J is TRBJ1-1, with TRBD1 identical over 9 bases. V dropped 3 bases and J dropped 3; count of bases not matched to a gene: 3. CDR1 and CDR2 (germline): SGHNT, YYREEE (reference sequence). The CDR3 extends over 14 amino acids. CDR3 DNA sequence: TGTGCCAGCAGCTGGACAGGGGAGGACACTGAAGCTTTCTTT. Its protein product is CASSWTGEDTEAFF.

The rearrangement joins TRBV27 to TRBJ2-2, with D perhaps TRBD2 (5 bases). From germline, CDR1 is MNHEY and CDR2 SMNVEV (reference sequence). The germline V and J ends were trimmed by 8 bases and 4 bases, with 14 bases remaining between them. This CDR3 has 14 residues. The CDR3 DNA reads as TGTGCCAGCGAACTAGGTTCCGGCACCGGGGAGCTGTTTTTT. This translates into CASELGSGTGELFF.

This chain joins TRBV30 and TRBJ2-7; 9 positions match TRBD1. This CDR3 contains 14 residues. Germline V gene lookup returns CDR1 GTSNPN and CDR2 SVGIG (reference sequence). Trimming removed 2 bases from V and 6 bases from J; junction bases left unmatched: 8. CDR3 nucleotide sequence: TGTGCCTGGAGTAAACGGGACAGGGTGTCCGAGCAGTACTTC. Amino acid sequence: CAWSKRDRVSEQYF.

The chain joins TRBV11-3 to TRBJ2-7; no reliable D call. The CDR3 loop spans 11 amino acids. Germline V gives CDR1 SGHNT, CDR2 YENEEA. V was trimmed by 5 bases and J by 3 bases, leaving 5 bases between them. The CDR3 sequence is CASSGGYEQYF. The CDR3 DNA sequence: TGTGCCAGCAGCGGCGGCTACGAGCAGTACTTC.

The chain couples TRBV5-1 to TRBJ2-3; tentatively, D is TRBD1 (6 bases). V was clipped by 3 bases and J by 6 bases, with 17 bases between them. The CDR3 covers 15 residues. In germline, CDR1 is SGHRS, CDR2 YFSETQ. The CDR3 DNA is TGCGCCAGCAGCTCCCGGGACATTGGTTTGGATACGCAGTATTTT. Translated: CASSSRDIGLDTQYF.

The V gene is TRBV5-1, the J gene TRBJ1-1, with 8 bases aligning to TRBD1. Per germline, CDR1 SGHRS and CDR2 YFSETQ. The CDR3 is made up of 15 amino acids. Germline trimming cut 4 bases from V and 4 bases from J; bases unmatched to any gene: 9. CDR3 protein: CASSPTLTGGTEAFF. CDR3 coding DNA: TGCGCCAGCAGCCCTACCCTTACAGGGGGCACTGAAGCTTTCTTT. Variable domain in full (rest from reference TRBV5-1 and TRBJ1-1): KAGVTQTPRYLIKTRGQQVTLSCSPISGHRSVSWYQQTPGQGLQFLFEYFSETQRNKGNFPGRFSGRQFSNSRSEMNVSTLELGDSALYLCASSPTLTGGTEAFFGQGTRLTVV.

The chain couples TRBV30 to TRBJ1-1, with a tentative D call TRBD1 (6 bases). In germline, CDR1 is GTSNPN, CDR2 SVGIG (reference sequence). Trimming shortened V by 1 base and J by 3 bases, and 12 bases separated the two germline ends. This CDR3 spans 14 amino acids. CDR3 bases: TGTGCCTGGAGTGACGACAGGAGCTACACTGAAGCTTTCTTT. The encoded protein is CAWSDDRSYTEAFF.

This clone is a singleton in its sample. The chain employs TRBV25-1 and TRBJ2-3; a weak D match, TRBD1 (5 bases). Germline loops: CDR1 MGHDK, CDR2 SYGVNS. V shed 2 bases and J shed 0 bases, with 9 bases lying between them. The CDR3 spans 15 residues. CDR3 in amino acids: CASSERQTSTDTQYF. As DNA, the CDR3 is TGTGCCAGCAGTGAACGACAGACTAGCACAGATACGCAGTATTTT. Combining the CDR3 with reference TRBV25-1 and TRBJ2-3 gives the whole variable domain EADIYQTPRYLVIGTGKKITLECSQTMGHDKMYWYQQDPGMELHLIHYSYGVNSTEKGDLSSESTVSRIRTEHFPLTLESARPSHTSQYLCASSERQTSTDTQYFGPGTRLTVL.

The chain is built from TRBV10-2 and TRBJ2-7; D not resolved. Germline V gives CDR1 WSHSY, CDR2 SAAADI. The V gene lost 2 bases and the J gene lost 0 bases, with 5 bases spanning the gap. This CDR3 contains 13 residues. This chain's CDR3 is CASSEGVSYEQYF. The CDR3 DNA is TGCGCCAGCAGTGAGGGAGTCTCCTACGAGCAGTACTTC.

The rearrangement joins TRBV20-1 to TRBJ1-3; D perhaps matches TRBD1 (5 bases). From germline, CDR1 is DFQATT and CDR2 SNEGSKA (reference sequence). The V gene lost 3 bases and the J gene lost 7 bases, with 16 bases spanning the gap. The CDR3 runs to 14 residues. The DNA for the CDR3 is TGCAGTGCTAGTTCAGGGAATTTTAGGAACACCATATATTTT. Translated: CSASSGNFRNTIYF.

The chain carries TRBV12-3 or TRBV12-4 and TRBJ1-5; no definite D call. The V end was cut by 5 bases, the J end by 9 bases, with 11 bases between. The CDR3 runs to 12 residues. In nucleotides, the CDR3 is TGTGCCAGCAGTCTCAGTCCCCTGCCCCAGCATTTT. Amino acids: CASSLSPLPQHF.

As for this clone: One end of the junction is discordant with germline, which a read error may explain. The gene calls are TRBV6-6 and TRBJ2-7, with 7 bases that match TRBD1. CDR3 length: 13 amino acids. CDR1 and CDR2 (germline): MNHNY, SVGAGI (reference sequence). The CDR3 sequence is CASTYRGRDEQYF. The DNA for the CDR3 is TGTGCCAGCACTTACAGGGGCCGGGACGAGCAGTACTTC.

This clone occurred once. This chain uses TRBV2 with TRBJ1-5, with D perhaps matching TRBD1 (5 bases). CDR3 length equals 15 residues. Germline lookup yields CDR1 SNHLY and CDR2 FYNNEI. Between the trimmed V and J ends, which lost 2 bases and 4 bases, there was a span of 12 bases. The CDR3 DNA reads as TGTGCCAGCAGTGAACTAGACAGACCTAATCAGCCCCAGCATTTT. Protein product: CASSELDRPNQPQHF.

CDR3 coding DNA: TGCGCCAGCAGTAAGGAAGGAGACACAGATACGCAGTATTTT. Its protein product is CASSKEGDTDTQYF. V gene TRBV10-2 combines with J gene TRBJ2-3; D remains ambiguous. CDR1 is WSHSY and CDR2 is SAAADI in the germline V gene. The CDR3 extends over 14 amino acids. The germline V and J ends were trimmed by 5 bases and 2 bases, with 11 bases remaining between them.

V gene TRBV9 combines with J gene TRBJ2-3, with 15 bases lining up with TRBD2. Germline-derived CDR1 and CDR2 are SGDLS and YYNGEE. J gave up 4 bases and V 0 bases, and 3 bases lay outside the gene matches. The CDR3 runs to 17 residues. The CDR3 is CASSVGTSGGAPDTQYF. CDR3 bases: TGTGCCAGCAGCGTAGGGACTAGCGGGGGGGCCCCAGATACGCAGTATTTT.

The count of this clone is one. This chain joins TRBV20-1 and TRBJ1-2, with D tentatively TRBD1 (6 bases). The CDR3 covers 14 residues. CDR1 is DFQATT and CDR2 is SNEGSKA in the germline V gene (reference sequence). With 3 bases removed from V and 4 bases from J, the gap between germline ends came to 15 bases. CDR3 loop: CSASRSGGPYGYTF. CDR3 coding DNA: TGCAGTGCTAGTCGCTCTGGGGGCCCCTATGGCTACACCTTC.

This chain links TRBV7-8 with TRBJ2-3; 7 nucleotides line up with TRBD1. Per the germline V gene, CDR1 is SGHVS and CDR2 is FQNEAQ. V was pared by 5 bases and J by 5 bases, with 7 bases of the junction left unmatched. The CDR3 is made up of 14 amino acids. The DNA of the CDR3 is TGTGCCAGCAGCCTATCGACAGGGATAGATACGCAGTATTTT. Translation gives CASSLSTGIDTQYF.

The rearrangement uses TRBV3-1 (or the pseudogene TRBV3-2) and TRBJ2-7, with 8 bases identical to TRBD2. Trimming at V came to 0 bases and at J to 2 bases, leaving 12 bases not matched to a gene. Germline V lookup: CDR1 LGHDT, CDR2 YNNKEL (reference sequence). The CDR3 runs to 18 residues. The CDR3 reads CASSQDKVRGGHPYEQYF. In nucleotides, the CDR3 is TGTGCCAGCAGCCAAGATAAAGTTCGGGGGGGCCATCCCTACGAGCAGTACTTC.

The chain couples TRBV19 to TRBJ1-5, with unresolved D. V was shortened by 4 bases and J by 3 bases, with 10 bases between the two germline ends. Germline lookup yields CDR1 LNHDA and CDR2 SQIVND (reference sequence). The CDR3 extends over 14 amino acids. This chain's CDR3 is CASSTGGLNQPQHF. CDR3 in DNA: TGTGCCAGTAGTACGGGAGGGCTCAATCAGCCCCAGCATTTT.